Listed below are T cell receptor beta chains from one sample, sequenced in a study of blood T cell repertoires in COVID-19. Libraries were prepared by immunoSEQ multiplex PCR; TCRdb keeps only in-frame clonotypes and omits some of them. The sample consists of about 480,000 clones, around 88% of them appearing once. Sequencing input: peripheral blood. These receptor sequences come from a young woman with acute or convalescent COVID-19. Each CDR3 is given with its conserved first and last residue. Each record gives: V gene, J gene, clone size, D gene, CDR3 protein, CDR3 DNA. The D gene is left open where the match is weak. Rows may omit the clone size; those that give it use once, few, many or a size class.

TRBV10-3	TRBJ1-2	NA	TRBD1	CAIIAHQGAEEGYTF	TGTGCCATCATAGCGCATCAGGGGGCAGAGGAGGGCTACACCTTC
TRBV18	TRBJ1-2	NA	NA	CASSPPQGSNYGYTF	TGTGCCAGCTCACCTCCCCAGGGCTCGAACTATGGCTACACCTTC
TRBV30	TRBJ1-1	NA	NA	CAWGEQGGTEAFF	TGTGCCTGGGGAGAACAGGGAGGGACTGAAGCTTTCTTT
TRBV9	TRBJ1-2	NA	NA	CASSEGLSATFYGYTF	TGTGCCAGCAGCGAAGGACTTTCGGCGACCTTTTATGGCTACACCTTC
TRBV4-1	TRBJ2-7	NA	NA	CASSQLTIPYEQYF	TGCGCCAGCAGCCAACTGACAATCCCCTACGAGCAGTACTTC
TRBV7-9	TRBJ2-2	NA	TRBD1	CASSQRTGGTGELFF	TGTGCCAGCAGCCAAAGGACAGGGGGTACCGGGGAGCTGTTTTTT
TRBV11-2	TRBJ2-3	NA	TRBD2	CASSDAGGPGTDTQYF	TGTGCCAGCAGCGATGCGGGGGGGCCGGGCACAGATACGCAGTATTTT
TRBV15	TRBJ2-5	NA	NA	CATSLVGESRETQYF	TGTGCCACCAGCCTCGTCGGAGAATCTAGGGAGACCCAGTACTTC
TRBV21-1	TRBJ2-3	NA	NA	CASSTKAGGSSTDTQYF	TGTGCCAGCAGCACCAAAGCGGGGGGCTCTAGCACAGATACGCAGTATTTT
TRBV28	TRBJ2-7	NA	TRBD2	CASSLVRTSGYEQYF	TGTGCCAGCAGTCTCGTAAGGACTAGCGGCTACGAGCAGTACTTC
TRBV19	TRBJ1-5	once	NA	CASSILGAVDQPQHF	TGTGCCAGTAGTATTCTGGGCGCAGTGGATCAGCCCCAGCATTTT
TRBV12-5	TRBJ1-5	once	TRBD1	CASGLTTQGANQPQHF	TGTGCTAGTGGTTTGACTACCCAGGGGGCGAATCAGCCCCAGCATTTT
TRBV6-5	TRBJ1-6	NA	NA	CASRNRNYNSPLHF	TGTGCCAGCAGAAACAGGAACTATAATTCACCCCTCCACTTT
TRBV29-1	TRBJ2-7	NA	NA	CSVSGFSYEQYF	TGCAGTGTTTCCGGGTTCTCCTACGAGCAGTACTTC
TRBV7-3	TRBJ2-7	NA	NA	CASSPHSGGRSYEQYF	TGTGCCAGCAGCCCCCATTCTGGGGGCCGCTCCTACGAGCAGTACTTC
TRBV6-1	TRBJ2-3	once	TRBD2	CASSEVRGGTDTQYF	TGTGCCAGCAGTGAAGTTCGGGGGGGCACAGATACGCAGTATTTT
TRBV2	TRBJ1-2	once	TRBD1	CASSEKEGGSNGYTF	TGTGCCAGCAGTGAAAAGGAAGGGGGCTCCAATGGCTACACCTTC
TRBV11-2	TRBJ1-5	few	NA	CASSLYGTADQPQHF	TGTGCCAGCAGCTTATACGGAACAGCTGATCAGCCCCAGCATTTT
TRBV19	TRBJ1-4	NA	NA	CASKEGTLEKLFF	TGTGCCAGCAAGGAGGGGACCTTGGAAAAACTGTTTTTT
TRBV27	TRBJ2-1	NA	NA	CASSINHRQTKQFF	TGTGCCAGCAGTATCAACCACCGACAGACAAAGCAGTTCTTC
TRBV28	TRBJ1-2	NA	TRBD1	CASSLQDRGRSYGYTF	TGTGCCAGCAGTTTACAAGACAGGGGGCGTAGCTATGGCTACACCTTC
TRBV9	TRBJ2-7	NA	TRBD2	CASSPTSGGYYEQYF	TGTGCCAGCAGTCCTACTAGCGGGGGATACTACGAGCAGTACTTC
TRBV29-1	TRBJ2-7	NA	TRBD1	CSARQGSYEQYF	TGCAGCGCACGACAGGGCTCCTACGAGCAGTACTTC
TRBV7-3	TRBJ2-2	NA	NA	CASSQAGGPNTGELFF	TGTGCCAGCAGCCAAGCGGGCGGCCCGAACACCGGGGAGCTGTTTTTT
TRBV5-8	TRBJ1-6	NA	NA	CASREGSSYNSPLHF	TGTGCCAGCAGGGAGGGTAGCTCCTATAATTCACCCCTCCACTTT
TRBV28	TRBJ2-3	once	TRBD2	CACSVLSSGGALADTQYF	TGTGCCTGCTCGGTGCTCTCAAGCGGGGGGGCCTTGGCAGATACGCAGTATTTT
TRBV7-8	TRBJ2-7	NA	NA	CASSLPWRPHEQYF	TGTGCCAGCAGCTTACCATGGAGGCCCCACGAGCAGTACTTC
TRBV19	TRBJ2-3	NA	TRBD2	CASSIDRAGRTDTQYF	TGTGCCAGTAGTATAGATCGAGCGGGGCGCACAGATACGCAGTATTTT
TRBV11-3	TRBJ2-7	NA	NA	CASSLESRPYEQYF	TGTGCCAGCAGCTTAGAAAGCAGGCCCTACGAGCAGTACTTC
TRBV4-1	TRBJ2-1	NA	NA	CASSQGGLTYNEQFF	TGCGCCAGCAGCCAAGGGGGACTCACCTACAATGAGCAGTTCTTC
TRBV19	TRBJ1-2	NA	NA	CASKETGGFNLYGYTF	TGTGCCAGTAAGGAGACAGGAGGTTTTAACCTATATGGCTACACCTTC
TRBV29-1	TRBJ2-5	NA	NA	CSVVRGKEETQYF	TGCAGCGTTGTGCGGGGAAAGGAAGAGACCCAGTACTTC
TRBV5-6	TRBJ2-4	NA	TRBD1	CASSKDRAYIQYF	TGTGCCAGCAGTAAAGACAGGGCGTACATTCAGTACTTC
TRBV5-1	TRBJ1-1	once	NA	CASSLGGANTEAFF	TGCGCCAGCAGCTTGGGGGGCGCGAACACTGAAGCTTTCTTT
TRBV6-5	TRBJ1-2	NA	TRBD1	CASRIQGEGYTF	TGTGCCAGCAGAATACAGGGGGAGGGCTACACCTTC
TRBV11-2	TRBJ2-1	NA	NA	CASSSGQPNNEQFF	TGTGCCAGCAGCTCCGGACAGCCTAACAATGAGCAGTTCTTC
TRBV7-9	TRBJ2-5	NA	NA	CASRTGSLPAVGETQYF	TGTGCCAGCAGAACCGGGTCACTCCCGGCTGTTGGAGAGACCCAGTACTTC
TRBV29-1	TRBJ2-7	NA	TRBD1	CSAGTGTFYYEQYF	TGCAGCGCCGGGACAGGGACCTTCTACTACGAGCAGTACTTC
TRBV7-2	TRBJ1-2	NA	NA	CASSLEGGRWDYGYTF	TGTGCCAGCAGCTTAGAAGGTGGCAGGTGGGACTATGGCTACACCTTC
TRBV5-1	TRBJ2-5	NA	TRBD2	CASSLFGGETQYF	TGCGCCAGCAGCTTGTTCGGGGGGGAGACCCAGTACTTC
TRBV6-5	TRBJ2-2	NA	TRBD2	CASSWGGPITGELFF	TGTGCCAGCAGTTGGGGGGGACCGATCACCGGGGAGCTGTTTTTT
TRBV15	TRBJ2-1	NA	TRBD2	CATSSSSGGQDEQFF	TGTGCCACCAGCAGCTCTAGCGGGGGGCAGGATGAGCAGTTCTTC
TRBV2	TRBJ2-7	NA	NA	CASSYTGPPYEQYF	TGTGCCAGCAGTTATACAGGGCCCCCCTACGAGCAGTACTTC
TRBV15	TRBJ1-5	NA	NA	CATSRDRANQPQHF	TGTGCCACCAGCAGAGACAGGGCGAATCAGCCCCAGCATTTT
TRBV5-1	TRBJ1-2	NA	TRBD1	CASSLGDDRGNGYTF	TGCGCCAGCAGCTTGGGGGATGACAGGGGGAATGGCTACACCTTC
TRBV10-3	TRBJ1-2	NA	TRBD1	CAISDYNGQGNYGYTF	TGTGCCATCAGTGACTACAATGGACAGGGGAACTATGGCTACACCTTC
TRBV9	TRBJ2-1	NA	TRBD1	CASSVEERGLLYNEQFF	TGTGCCAGCAGCGTAGAAGAAAGGGGGCTTCTCTACAATGAGCAGTTCTTC
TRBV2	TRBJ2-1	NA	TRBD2	CASTGGSSYNEQFF	TGTGCCAGCACCGGGGGGAGCTCCTACAATGAGCAGTTCTTC
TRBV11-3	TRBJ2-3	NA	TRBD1	CASSPRRDRGDTQYF	TGTGCCAGCAGCCCCCGCCGGGACAGGGGAGATACGCAGTATTTT
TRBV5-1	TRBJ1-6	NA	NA	CASSLAGATYNSPLHF	TGCGCCAGCAGCTTAGCGGGGGCGACCTATAATTCACCCCTCCACTTT
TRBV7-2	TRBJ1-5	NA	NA	CASSFRVHQPQHF	TGTGCCAGCAGTTTCAGGGTGCATCAGCCCCAGCATTTT
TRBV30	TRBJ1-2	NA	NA	CAWSKRLDSYYGYTF	TGTGCCTGGAGTAAACGCTTGGACAGTTACTATGGCTACACCTTC
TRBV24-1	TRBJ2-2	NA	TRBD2	CATSDSTSKKSTGELFF	TGTGCCACCAGTGATTCGACTAGCAAGAAAAGCACCGGGGAGCTGTTTTTT